These 18 T cell receptor beta chains originate from one sample sequenced in a study of blood T cell repertoires in COVID-19. Using immunoSEQ multiplex PCR, the repertoire was profiled, and TCRdb retains in-frame clones only, with some absent. The top ten clones hold 12% of a sample with about 240,000 clones, around 83% of them seen once. Sequencing used peripheral blood. The receptors originated from a woman in her fifties or sixties with active or convalescent COVID-19.

The V call is TRBV4-3, the J call TRBJ2-7, with 10 bases fitting TRBD1. V was pared by 1 base and J by 2 bases, with 8 bases of the junction left unmatched. CDR1 is LGHNA, CDR2 YSLEER, per germline. The CDR3 extends over 17 amino acids. The CDR3: CASSQASGTGAPYEQYF. The CDR3 DNA follows: TGCGCCAGCAGCCAAGCCTCCGGGACAGGGGCGCCCTACGAGCAGTACTTC.

The chain links TRBV4-3 to TRBJ1-5; TRBD1 agrees at 7 bases. The V gene's germline CDR1 is LGHNA and CDR2 YSLEER. The CDR3 runs to 15 residues. V lost 4 bases and J lost 1; bases outside the gene matches: 4. The CDR3 region has the DNA TGCGCCAGCAGCCTTTGGACAGGAAGCAATCAGCCCCAGCATTTT. This translates into CASSLWTGSNQPQHF.

The V and J genes are TRBV21-1 and TRBJ1-1. TRBV21-1 is described as a pseudogene. The CDR3 loop spans 10 amino acids. The chain's CDR3 is CASRDSEAFF. CDR3 nucleotide sequence: TGTGCCAGCCGGGATTCTGAAGCTTTCTTT.

The DNA for the CDR3 is TGTGCCAGCAGCTTAGCGTTTTCCAGCACTGAAGCTTTCTTT. It codes for CASSLAFSSTEAFF. This chain joins TRBV7-9 and TRBJ1-1; no clear D. The V gene lost 0 bases and the J gene lost 4 bases, with 9 bases spanning the gap. The length of the CDR3 is 14 residues. CDR1 SEHNR and CDR2 FQNEAQ come from the germline V gene (reference sequence).

As to this clone: One junction end does not reproduce the germline sequence, and a read error may be involved. The rearrangement joins TRBV7-7 to TRBJ1-1; D might be TRBD1 (5 bases). The CDR3 is made up of 17 amino acids. Germline-derived CDR1 and CDR2 are SSHAT and FNYEAQ (reference sequence). The CDR3 DNA sequence: TGTGCTAGCAGCTTAGCCGGGGGGGTAATTAAGAACACTGAAGCTTTCTTT. Amino acids: CASSLAGGVIKNTEAFF.

The CDR3 loop is CASSLGSGFSGNTIYF. CDR3 bases: TGCGCCAGCAGCTTGGGGTCGGGTTTCTCTGGAAACACCATATATTTT. V is TRBV5-1 and J is TRBJ1-3; no definite D call. From germline, CDR1 is SGHRS and CDR2 YFSETQ. V was shortened by 0 bases and J by 0 bases, with 10 bases between the two germline ends. The CDR3 contains 16 residues. Together with reference TRBV5-1 and TRBJ1-3, the CDR3 gives the full variable domain: KAGVTQTPRYLIKTRGQQVTLSCSPISGHRSVSWYQQTPGQGLQFLFEYFSETQRNKGNFPGRFSGRQFSNSRSEMNVSTLELGDSALYLCASSLGSGFSGNTIYFGEGSWLTVV.

The genes are TRBV9 and TRBJ2-1, with 8 nucleotides matching TRBD2. The CDR3 totals 15 residues. J lost 9 bases, V lost 2 bases, and 10 bases had no gene match. Germline CDR1 and CDR2: SGDLS and YYNGEE. The CDR3 reads CASSVGGLDIGEQFF. Written as DNA, the CDR3 is TGTGCCAGCAGCGTCGGGGGACTAGATATAGGTGAGCAGTTCTTC.

This clone was recorded once. J is TRBJ1-6 and V is TRBV2; 7 bases map to TRBD1. The V segment lost 8 bases and the J segment 7 bases; nucleotides outside the gene matches: 8. The CDR3 totals 14 residues. CDR1 is SNHLY, CDR2 FYNNEI, per germline. In nucleotides, the CDR3 is TGTGCCAGCCACCCCCAGGGGGGCAATTCACCCCTCCACTTT. The encoded protein is CASHPQGGNSPLHF.

The chain has TRBV18 and TRBJ1-2; maybe TRBD1 (6 bases). The CDR3 loop spans 15 amino acids. Between the trimmed V and J ends, which lost 8 bases and 9 bases, there was a span of 25 bases. Germline-derived CDR1 and CDR2 are KGHSH and LQKENI. CDR3 in DNA: TGTGCCAGCCGTGGGACAACAACTAACCCTGTCCGCTACACCTTC. Translated: CASRGTTTNPVRYTF. Full variable domain (outside the CDR3, taken from reference TRBV18 and TRBJ1-2): NAGVMQNPRHLVRRRGQEARLRCSPMKGHSHVYWYRQLPEEGLKFMVYLQKENIIDESGMPKERFSAEFPKEGPSILRIQQVVRGDSAAYFCASRGTTTNPVRYTFGSGTRLTVV.

This clone was seen only once. The chain carries TRBV10-3 and TRBJ2-7; 9 nucleotides align to TRBD1. The junction had 2 bases not matched to a gene; V was cut back by 0 bases and J by 2 bases. Germline-derived CDR1 and CDR2 are ENHRY and SYGVKD. The CDR3 has 15 amino acids. This CDR3 reads CAISESGTGTYEQYF. The CDR3 region has the DNA TGTGCCATCAGTGAGTCAGGGACAGGGACCTACGAGCAGTACTTC.

The V call is TRBV7-3, the J call TRBJ2-5; the match to TRBD1 covers 8 bases. Germline lookup yields CDR1 SGHTA and CDR2 FQGTGA. V lost 1 base, J lost 5 bases, and 6 bases stayed unmatched. CDR3 length equals 15 residues. CDR3 in DNA: TGTGCCAGCAGCTTAATGCCAGGGGGCGTGGAGACCCAGTACTTC. Protein: CASSLMPGGVETQYF.

The chain carries TRBV5-5 and TRBJ2-3; possible D gene TRBD2, 7 bases. Trimming cost V 1 base and J 6 bases, with 15 bases left between them. Germline CDR1 reads SGHKS; CDR2 reads YYEKEE (reference sequence). CDR3 length: 15 residues. This CDR3 reads CASSLLGGGRDTQYF. CDR3 in DNA: TGTGCCAGCAGCTTGTTGGGCGGGGGCAGGGATACGCAGTATTTT.

The chain links TRBV29-1 to TRBJ2-7, with TRBD1 identical over 9 bases. Germline values: CDR1 SQVTM, CDR2 ANQGSEA. This CDR3 region has 15 residues. V lost 5 bases and J lost 4; bases outside the gene matches: 12. CDR3 protein: CSVTGDRDREYEQYF. The DNA for the CDR3 is TGCAGCGTTACGGGTGACCGGGACAGGGAATACGAGCAGTACTTC.

The chain is built from TRBV24-1 and TRBJ1-1; D not certain. The CDR3 extends over 11 amino acids. Between the trimmed V and J ends, which lost 7 bases and 7 bases, there was a span of 9 bases. Per germline, CDR1 KGHDR and CDR2 SFDVKD. The CDR3 loop is CATSTGFEAFF. CDR3 in DNA: TGTGCCACCAGCACGGGATTTGAAGCTTTCTTT.

The V call is TRBV28, the J call TRBJ2-3; 8 bases fit TRBD1. V lost 7 bases and J lost 2; bases outside the gene matches: 8. Germline assignment: CDR1 MDHEN and CDR2 SYDVKM. This CDR3 has 15 residues. The CDR3 DNA reads TGTGCCAGCAAGGGGGAGACAGGGGTCACAGATACGCAGTATTTT. Amino acid sequence: CASKGETGVTDTQYF. Combining the CDR3 with reference TRBV28 and TRBJ2-3 gives the whole variable domain DVKVTQSSRYLVKRTGEKVFLECVQDMDHENMFWYRQDPGLGLRLIYFSYDVKMKEKGDIPEGYSVSREKKERFSLILESASTNQTSMYLCASKGETGVTDTQYFGPGTRLTVL.

The J gene is TRBJ1-4, the V gene TRBV7-2; 7 positions match TRBD1. Germline CDR1 SGHTA, CDR2 FQGNSA. The length of the CDR3 is 15 residues. J gave up 5 bases and V 4 bases, and 7 bases lay outside the gene matches. The CDR3 is CASSWTQGPNEKLFF. The DNA for the CDR3 is TGTGCCAGCAGCTGGACACAGGGGCCCAATGAAAAACTGTTTTTT.

The genes are TRBV5-1 and TRBJ2-2, with no clear D. Deletions cut 6 bases from V and 5 bases from J, with 11 bases between. The germline V gene encodes CDR1 SGHRS and CDR2 YFSETQ. CDR3 length: 13 residues. CDR3 DNA: TGCGCCAGCACCCGAACTGGTACCGGGGAGCTGTTTTTT. Translating it yields CASTRTGTGELFF.

This chain connects TRBV19 to TRBJ1-1; D unresolved. Germline V gene sequence: CDR1 LNHDA, CDR2 SQIVND (reference sequence). CDR3 length: 16 residues. V was shortened by 3 bases and J by 1 base, with 15 bases between the two germline ends. CDR3 nucleotides: TGTGCCAGTAGTATGCCGTCGAGCCCCGGGAACACTGAAGCTTTCTTT. This codes for CASSMPSSPGNTEAFF.